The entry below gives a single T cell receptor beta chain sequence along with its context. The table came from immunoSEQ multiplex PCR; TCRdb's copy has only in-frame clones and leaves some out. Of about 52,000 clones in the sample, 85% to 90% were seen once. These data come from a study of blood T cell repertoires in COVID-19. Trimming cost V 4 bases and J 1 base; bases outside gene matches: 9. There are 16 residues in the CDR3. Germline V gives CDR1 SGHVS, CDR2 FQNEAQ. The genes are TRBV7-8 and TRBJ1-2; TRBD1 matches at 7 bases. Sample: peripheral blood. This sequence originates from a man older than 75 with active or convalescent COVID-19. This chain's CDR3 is CASSSKGTAHNYGYTF. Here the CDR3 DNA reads TGTGCCAGCAGCTCCAAGGGGACAGCTCATAACTATGGCTACACCTTC.